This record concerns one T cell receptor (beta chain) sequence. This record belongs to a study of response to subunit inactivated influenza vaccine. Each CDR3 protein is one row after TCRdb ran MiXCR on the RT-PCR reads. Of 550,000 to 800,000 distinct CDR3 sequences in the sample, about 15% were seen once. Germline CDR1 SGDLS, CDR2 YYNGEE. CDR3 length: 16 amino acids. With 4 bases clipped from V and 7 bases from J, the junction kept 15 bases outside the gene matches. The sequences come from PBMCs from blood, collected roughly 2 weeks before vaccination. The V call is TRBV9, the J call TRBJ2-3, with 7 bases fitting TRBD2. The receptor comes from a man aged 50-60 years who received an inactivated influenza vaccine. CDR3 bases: TGTGCCAGCAGCCCCCTCGGCGGGAGCAACTCGAATACGCAGTATTTT. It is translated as CASSPLGGSNSNTQYF.